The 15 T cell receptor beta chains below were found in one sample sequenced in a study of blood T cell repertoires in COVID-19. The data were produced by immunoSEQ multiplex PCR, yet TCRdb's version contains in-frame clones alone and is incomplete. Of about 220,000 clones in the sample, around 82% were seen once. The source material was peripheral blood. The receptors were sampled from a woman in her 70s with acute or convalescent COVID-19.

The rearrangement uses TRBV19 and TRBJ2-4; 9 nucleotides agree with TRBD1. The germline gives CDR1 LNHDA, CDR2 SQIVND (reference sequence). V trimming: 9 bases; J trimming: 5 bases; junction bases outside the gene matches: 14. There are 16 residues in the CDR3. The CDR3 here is CASHPGTGFRENIQYF. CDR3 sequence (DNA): TGTGCCAGCCACCCCGGGACAGGGTTCAGAGAAAACATTCAGTACTTC.

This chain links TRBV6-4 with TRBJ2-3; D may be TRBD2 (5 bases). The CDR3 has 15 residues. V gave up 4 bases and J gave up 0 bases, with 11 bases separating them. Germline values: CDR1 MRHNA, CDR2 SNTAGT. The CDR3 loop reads CASSVGAVSTDTQYF. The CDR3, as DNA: TGTGCCAGCAGTGTGGGAGCGGTGAGCACAGATACGCAGTATTTT.

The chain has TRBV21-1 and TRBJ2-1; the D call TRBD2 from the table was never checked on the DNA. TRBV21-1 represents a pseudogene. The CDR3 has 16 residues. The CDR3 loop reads CASSKFSGGYYNEQFF. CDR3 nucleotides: TGTGCCAGCAGCAAATTTAGCGGGGGGTATTACAATGAGCAGTTCTTC.

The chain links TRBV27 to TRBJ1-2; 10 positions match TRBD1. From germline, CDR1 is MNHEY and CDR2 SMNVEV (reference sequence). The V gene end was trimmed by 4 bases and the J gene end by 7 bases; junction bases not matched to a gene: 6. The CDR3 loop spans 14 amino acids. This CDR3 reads CASSSTGGGSGYTF. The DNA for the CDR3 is TGTGCCAGCAGTTCGACAGGGGGCGGGAGTGGCTACACCTTC.

DNA for the CDR3: TGTGCCAGCAGACCGGACAGGGGTTTGCGGGAGCAGTACTTC. It yields the protein CASRPDRGLREQYF. This sequence joins TRBV7-2 and TRBJ2-7, with TRBD1 matching over 9 bases. Looked up from germline, CDR1 is SGHTA and CDR2 is FQGNSA. CDR3 size: 14 residues. J gave up 7 bases and V 6 bases, and 10 bases lay outside the gene matches.

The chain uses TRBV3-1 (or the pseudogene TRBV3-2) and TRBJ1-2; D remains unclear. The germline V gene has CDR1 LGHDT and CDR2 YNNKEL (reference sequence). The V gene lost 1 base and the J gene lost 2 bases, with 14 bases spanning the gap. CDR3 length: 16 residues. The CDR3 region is CASSQVTRPRNYGYTF. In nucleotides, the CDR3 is TGTGCCAGCAGCCAAGTGACCAGGCCAAGAAACTATGGCTACACCTTC.

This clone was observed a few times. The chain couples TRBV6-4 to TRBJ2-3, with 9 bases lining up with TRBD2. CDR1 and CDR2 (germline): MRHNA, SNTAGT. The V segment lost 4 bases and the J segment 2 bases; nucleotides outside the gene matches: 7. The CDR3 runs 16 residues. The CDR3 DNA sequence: TGTGCCAGCAGTGTTCCGGCGGGGGGGCCCACAGATACGCAGTATTTT. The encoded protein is CASSVPAGGPTDTQYF.

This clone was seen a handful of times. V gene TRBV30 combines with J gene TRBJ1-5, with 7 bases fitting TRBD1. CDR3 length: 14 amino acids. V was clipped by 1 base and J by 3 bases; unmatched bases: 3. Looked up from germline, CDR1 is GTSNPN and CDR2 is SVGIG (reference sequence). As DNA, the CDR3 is TGTGCCTGGAGTGCCGGACAGGTCAATCAGCCCCAGCATTTT. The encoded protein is CAWSAGQVNQPQHF.

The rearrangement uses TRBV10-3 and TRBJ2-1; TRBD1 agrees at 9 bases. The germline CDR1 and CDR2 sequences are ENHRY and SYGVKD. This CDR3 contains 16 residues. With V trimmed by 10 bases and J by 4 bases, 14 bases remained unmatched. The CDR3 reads CATSRGGQGEYNEQFF. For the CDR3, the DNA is TGTGCCACCAGCCGCGGGGGACAGGGAGAGTACAATGAGCAGTTCTTC.

The CDR3 DNA reads as TGTGCCAGCAGCTTAGGACTAGGGGCTGTCGGGGAGCTGTTTTTT. It is translated as CASSLGLGAVGELFF. This chain joins TRBV11-3 and TRBJ2-2, with D perhaps matching TRBD2 (6 bases). Trimming took off 1 base at V and 7 bases at J, with 13 bases between the two ends. CDR1 SGHNT and CDR2 YENEEA come from the germline V gene. The CDR3 consists of 15 residues.

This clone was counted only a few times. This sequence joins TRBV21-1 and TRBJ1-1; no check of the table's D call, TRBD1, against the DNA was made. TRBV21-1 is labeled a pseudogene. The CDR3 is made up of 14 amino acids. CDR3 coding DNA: TGTGCCAGCAGGACAACCTTACGGGACAGGCAAGCTTTCTTT. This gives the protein CASRTTLRDRQAFF.

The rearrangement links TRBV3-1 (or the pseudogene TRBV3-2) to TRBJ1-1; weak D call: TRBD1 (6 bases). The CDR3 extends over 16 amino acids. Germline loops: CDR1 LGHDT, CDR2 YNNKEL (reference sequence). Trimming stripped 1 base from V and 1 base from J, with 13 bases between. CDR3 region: CASSQGGYRANTEAFF. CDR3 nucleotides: TGTGCCAGCAGCCAAGGTGGGTACAGGGCGAACACTGAAGCTTTCTTT.

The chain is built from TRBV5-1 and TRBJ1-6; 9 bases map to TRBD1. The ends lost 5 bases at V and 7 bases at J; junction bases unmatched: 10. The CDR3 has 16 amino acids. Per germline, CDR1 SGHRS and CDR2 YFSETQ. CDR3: CASRPTPGQGNSPLHF. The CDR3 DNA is TGCGCCAGCAGACCTACGCCGGGACAGGGAAATTCACCCCTCCACTTT.

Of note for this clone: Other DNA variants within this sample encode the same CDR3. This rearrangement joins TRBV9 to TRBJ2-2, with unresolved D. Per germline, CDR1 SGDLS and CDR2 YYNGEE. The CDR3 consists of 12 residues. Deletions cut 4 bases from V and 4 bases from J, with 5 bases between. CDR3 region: CASSPLTGELFF. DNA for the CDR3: TGTGCCAGCAGCCCTCTCACCGGGGAGCTGTTTTTT.

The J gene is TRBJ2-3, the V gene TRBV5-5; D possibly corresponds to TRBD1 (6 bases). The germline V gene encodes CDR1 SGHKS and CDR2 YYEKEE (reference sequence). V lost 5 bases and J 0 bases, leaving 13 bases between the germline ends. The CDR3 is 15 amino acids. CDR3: CASSRTDWSTDTQYF. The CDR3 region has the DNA TGTGCCAGCAGTCGGACAGATTGGAGCACAGATACGCAGTATTTT.